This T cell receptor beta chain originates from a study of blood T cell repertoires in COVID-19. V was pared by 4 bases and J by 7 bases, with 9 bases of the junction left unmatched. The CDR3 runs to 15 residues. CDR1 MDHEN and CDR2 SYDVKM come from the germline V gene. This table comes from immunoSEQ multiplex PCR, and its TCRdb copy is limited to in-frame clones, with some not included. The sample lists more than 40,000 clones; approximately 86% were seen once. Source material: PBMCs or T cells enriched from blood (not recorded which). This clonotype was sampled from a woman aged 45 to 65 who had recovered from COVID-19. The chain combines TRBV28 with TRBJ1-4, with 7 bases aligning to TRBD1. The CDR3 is CASSSAGGGVEKLFF. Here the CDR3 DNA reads TGTGCCAGCAGTTCGGCGGGAGGGGGCGTTGAAAAACTGTTTTTT.